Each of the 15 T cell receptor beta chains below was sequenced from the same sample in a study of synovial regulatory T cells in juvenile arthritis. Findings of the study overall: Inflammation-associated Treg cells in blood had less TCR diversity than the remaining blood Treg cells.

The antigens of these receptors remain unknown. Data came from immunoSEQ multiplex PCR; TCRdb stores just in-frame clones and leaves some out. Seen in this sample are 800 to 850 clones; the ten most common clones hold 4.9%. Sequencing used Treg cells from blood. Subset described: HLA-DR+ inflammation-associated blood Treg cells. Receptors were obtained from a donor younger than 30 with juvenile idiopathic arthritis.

The CDR3 region is CAWRLMGGNTEAFF. This chain connects TRBV30 to TRBJ1-1. Germline V CDR1 and CDR2: GTSNPN, SVGIG (reference sequence). This CDR3 spans 14 amino acids. No DNA sequence is on record.

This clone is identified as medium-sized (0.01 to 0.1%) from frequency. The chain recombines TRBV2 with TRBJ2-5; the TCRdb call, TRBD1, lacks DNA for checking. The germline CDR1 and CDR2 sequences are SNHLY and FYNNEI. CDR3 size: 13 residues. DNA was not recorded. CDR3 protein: CASRRDSRETQYF.

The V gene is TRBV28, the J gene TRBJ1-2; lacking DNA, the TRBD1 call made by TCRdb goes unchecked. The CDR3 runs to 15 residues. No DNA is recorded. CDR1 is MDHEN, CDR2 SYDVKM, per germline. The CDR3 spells CASRIDSTKNYGYTF.

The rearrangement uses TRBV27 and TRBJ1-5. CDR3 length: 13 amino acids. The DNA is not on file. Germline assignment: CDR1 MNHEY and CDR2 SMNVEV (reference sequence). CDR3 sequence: CASSLLVNQPQHF.

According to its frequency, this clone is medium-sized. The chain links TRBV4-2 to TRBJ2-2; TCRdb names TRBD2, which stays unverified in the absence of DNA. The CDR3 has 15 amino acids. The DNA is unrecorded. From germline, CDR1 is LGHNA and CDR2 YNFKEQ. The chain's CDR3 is CASSQTSGNTGELFF.

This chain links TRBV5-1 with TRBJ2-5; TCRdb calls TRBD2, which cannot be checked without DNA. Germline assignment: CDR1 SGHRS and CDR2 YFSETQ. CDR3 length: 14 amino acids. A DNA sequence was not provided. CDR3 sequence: CASSPVGSGETQYF.

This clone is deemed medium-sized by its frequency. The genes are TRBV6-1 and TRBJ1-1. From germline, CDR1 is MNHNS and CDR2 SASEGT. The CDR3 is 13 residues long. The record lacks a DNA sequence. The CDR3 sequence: CASSFWSYTEAFF.

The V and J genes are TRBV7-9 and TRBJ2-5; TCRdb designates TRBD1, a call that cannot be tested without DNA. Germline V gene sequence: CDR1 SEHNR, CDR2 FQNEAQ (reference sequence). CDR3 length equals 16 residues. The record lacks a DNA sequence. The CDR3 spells CASSSRSQGWWETQYF.

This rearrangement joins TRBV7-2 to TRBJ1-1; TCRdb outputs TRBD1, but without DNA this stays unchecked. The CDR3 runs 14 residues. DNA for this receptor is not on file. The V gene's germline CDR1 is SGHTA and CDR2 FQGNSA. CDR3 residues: CASSRTGRNTEAFF.

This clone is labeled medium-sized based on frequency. The CDR3 spells CASSLLGAGANVLTF. The rearrangement joins TRBV4-1 to TRBJ2-6; TCRdb lists TRBD2, though no DNA is available to test this call. The germline gives CDR1 MGHRA, CDR2 YSYEKL. The CDR3 consists of 15 residues. No DNA has been recorded.

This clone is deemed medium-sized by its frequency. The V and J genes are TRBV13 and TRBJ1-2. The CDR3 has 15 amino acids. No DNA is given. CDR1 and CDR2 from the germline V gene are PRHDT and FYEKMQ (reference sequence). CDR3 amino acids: CASSSREEANYGYTF.

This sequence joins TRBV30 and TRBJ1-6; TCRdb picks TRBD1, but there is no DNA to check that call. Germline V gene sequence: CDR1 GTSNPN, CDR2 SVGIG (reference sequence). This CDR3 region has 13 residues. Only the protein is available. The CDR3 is CAWGTQNNSPLHF.

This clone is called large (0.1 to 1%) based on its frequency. The chain's CDR3 is CASSLALGRQTMNTEAFF. The chain links TRBV5-6 to TRBJ1-1; TCRdb names TRBD1, which stays unverified in the absence of DNA. Per germline, CDR1 SGHDT and CDR2 YYEEEE. The CDR3 length is 18 residues. DNA is not recorded here.

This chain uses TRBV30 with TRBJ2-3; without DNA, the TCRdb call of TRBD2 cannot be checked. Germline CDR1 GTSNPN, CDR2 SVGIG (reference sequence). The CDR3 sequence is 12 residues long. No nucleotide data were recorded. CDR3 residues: CAWTSGTDTQYF.

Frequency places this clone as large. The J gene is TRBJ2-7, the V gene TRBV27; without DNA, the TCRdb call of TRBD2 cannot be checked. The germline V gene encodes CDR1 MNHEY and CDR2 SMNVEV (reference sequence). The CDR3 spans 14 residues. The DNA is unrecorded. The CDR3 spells CASRGLAGRLEQYF.